This T cell receptor (beta chain) was sequenced during a study of blood T cell repertoires in COVID-19. Across the study: Donors in Cohort 3 counted as recovered after two negative PCRs, clearance, or symptom resolution. The analysed material was cDNA or gDNA that came from T cells, B-cell-depleted T cells, or PBMCs.

Authors' methods: Amplification of reference gene primers was used by the study to estimate nucleated cell counts. Data came from immunoSEQ multiplex PCR; TCRdb stores just in-frame clones and leaves some out. That table gives V, J and clone size, and the DNA gave D and trimming. The sample includes a few hundred thousand clones, roughly nine tenths of them seen just once. Trimming removed 1 base from V and 9 bases from J; junction bases left unmatched: 4. The CDR3 length is 15 residues. Per germline, CDR1 MGHRA and CDR2 YSYEKL. This TCR derives from a woman aged 45-60 years in a cohort exposed to, infected with or recovered from COVID-19 (not recorded which). Sequencing used PBMCs or T cells enriched from blood (not recorded which). This chain connects TRBV4-1 to TRBJ1-6; 9 nucleotides line up with TRBD1. The chain's CDR3 is CASSQARTGVSPLHF. The CDR3 nucleotides are TGCGCCAGCAGCCAAGCTAGGACAGGGGTTTCACCCCTCCACTTT.